This TCR beta chain emerged from a study of OX40 agonist ivuxolimab in advanced cancers. Study context: Dose-escalation patients' cancers were hepatocellular carcinoma, melanoma, renal cell or head and neck cancer. Partial responses were observed in three patients, of whom one had hepatocellular carcinoma and two had cutaneous melanoma.

V shed 2 bases and J shed 2 bases, with 12 bases lying between them. CDR1 is SGHTA and CDR2 is FQGNSA in the germline V gene. This CDR3 contains 15 residues. Method: immunoSEQ multiplex PCR; TCRdb's copy keeps in-frame clones and lacks some. The data show some 63,000 clones, with less than 90% seen just once and roughly 27% held by the top ten. The gene calls are TRBV7-2 and TRBJ1-2; D remains unclear. The starting material was CD4+ or CD8+ T cells sorted from blood, obtained in a trial of the OX40 agonist ivuxolimab. The TCR originated in an adult with an advanced solid tumor such as melanoma, head and neck, liver or kidney cancer. The CDR3 coding sequence is TGTGCCAGCAGCTTATTCTTTCGGTCCAACTATGGCTACACCTTC. This sequence encodes CASSLFFRSNYGYTF. Complete variable domain (other parts from reference TRBV7-2 and TRBJ1-2): GAGVSQSPSNKVTEKGKDVELRCDPISGHTALYWYRQSLGQGLEFLIYFQGNSAPDKSGLPSDRFSAERTGGSVSTLTIQRTQQEDSAVYLCASSLFFRSNYGYTFGSGTRLTVV.